This TCR beta chain was sequenced for a study of shared clonotypes between healthy human individuals. Overall study findings and caveats: Lower generation probabilities were found for non-shared clonotypes than for those shared by all four donors.

The CDR3 covers 14 residues. To note about this clone: Its antigen is as yet unknown.

The study separated CD4+ cells into CD45RA+ naive and CD45RA-negative memory subsets. Sequencing was performed with immunoSEQ multiplex PCR; in TCRdb, only in-frame clones are kept and a portion is missing. The data contain approximately 720,000 clones, roughly 78% of them singletons. This TCR came from a woman aged 25-40 years in good health. The specimen sequenced was memory CD4+ T cells sorted from blood. Indicated subset: CD45RA-negative fraction. The chain combines TRBV21-1 with TRBJ2-5; the table's D call TRBD2 went unverified against the DNA. The J call is in doubt because the DNA end fits TRBJ2-7 better. TRBV21-1 is recorded as a pseudogene. In DNA form, the CDR3 reads TGTGCCAGCAGCAGGAGCCTTGGGGACTACGAGCAGTACTTC. It encodes CASSRSLGDYEQYF.